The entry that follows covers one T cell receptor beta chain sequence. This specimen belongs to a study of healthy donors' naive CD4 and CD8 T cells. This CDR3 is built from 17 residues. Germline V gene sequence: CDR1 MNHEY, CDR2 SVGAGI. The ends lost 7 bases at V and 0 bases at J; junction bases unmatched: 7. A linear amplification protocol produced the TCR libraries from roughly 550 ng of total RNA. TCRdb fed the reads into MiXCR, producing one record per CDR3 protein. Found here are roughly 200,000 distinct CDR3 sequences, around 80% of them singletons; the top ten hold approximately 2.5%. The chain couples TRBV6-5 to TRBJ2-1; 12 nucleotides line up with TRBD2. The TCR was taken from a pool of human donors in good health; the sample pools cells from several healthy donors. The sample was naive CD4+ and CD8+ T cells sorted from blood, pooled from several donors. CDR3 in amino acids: CASTRTSGNPSYNEQFF. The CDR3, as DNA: TGTGCCAGCACCCGGACTAGCGGGAACCCCTCCTACAATGAGCAGTTCTTC.